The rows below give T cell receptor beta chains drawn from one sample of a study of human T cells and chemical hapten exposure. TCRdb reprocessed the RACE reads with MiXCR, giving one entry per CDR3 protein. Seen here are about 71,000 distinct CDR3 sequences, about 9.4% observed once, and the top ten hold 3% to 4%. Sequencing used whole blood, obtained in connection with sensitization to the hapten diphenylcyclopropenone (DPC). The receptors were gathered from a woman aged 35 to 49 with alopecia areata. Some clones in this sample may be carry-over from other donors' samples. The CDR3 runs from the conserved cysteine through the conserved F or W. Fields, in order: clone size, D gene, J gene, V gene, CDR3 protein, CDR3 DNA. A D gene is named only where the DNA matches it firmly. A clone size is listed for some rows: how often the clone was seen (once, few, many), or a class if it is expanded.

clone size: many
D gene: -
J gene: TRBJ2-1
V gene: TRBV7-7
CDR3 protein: CASSLDPDLREQFF
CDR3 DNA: TGTGCTAGCAGCTTAGATCCTGACCTCCGGGAGCAGTTCTTC

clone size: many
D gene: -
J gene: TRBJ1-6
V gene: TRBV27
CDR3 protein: CASSLYNSPLHF
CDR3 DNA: TGTGCCAGCAGTTTATATAATTCACCCCTCCACTTT

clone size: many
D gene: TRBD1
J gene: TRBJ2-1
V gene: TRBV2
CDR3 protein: CANAGTGVYNEQFF
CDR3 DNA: TGTGCCAACGCCGGGACAGGGGTATACAATGAGCAGTTCTTC

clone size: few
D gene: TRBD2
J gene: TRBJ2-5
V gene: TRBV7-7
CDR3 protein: CASSSPSGLGETQYF
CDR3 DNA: TGTGCTAGCAGCTCACCTAGCGGGTTAGGGGAGACCCAGTACTTC

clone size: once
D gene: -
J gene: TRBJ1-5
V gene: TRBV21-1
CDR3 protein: CASISVGTGDNQPQHF
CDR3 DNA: TGTGCCAGCATATCTGTTGGGACAGGGGACAATCAGCCCCAGCATTTT

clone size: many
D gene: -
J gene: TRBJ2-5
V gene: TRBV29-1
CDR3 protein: CSVGQGPRETQYF
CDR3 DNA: TGCAGCGTTGGGCAGGGGCCCCGAGAGACCCAGTACTTC

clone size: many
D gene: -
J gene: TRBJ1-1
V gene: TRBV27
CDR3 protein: CASRLTGNTEAFF
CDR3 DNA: TGTGCCAGCAGGCTGACAGGGAACACTGAAGCTTTCTTT

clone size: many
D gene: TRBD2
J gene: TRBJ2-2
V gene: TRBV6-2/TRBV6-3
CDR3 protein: CASSPGTSRPTGELFF
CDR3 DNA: TGTGCCAGCAGTCCCGGGACTAGCAGACCCACCGGGGAGCTGTTTTTT

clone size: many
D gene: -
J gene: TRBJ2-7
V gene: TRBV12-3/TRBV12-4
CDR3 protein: CASSERGRYEQYF
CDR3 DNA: TGTGCCAGCAGTGAAAGGGGGAGGTACGAGCAGTACTTC

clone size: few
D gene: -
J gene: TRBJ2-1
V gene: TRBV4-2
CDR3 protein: CASSKEGQATYNEQFF
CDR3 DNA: TGTGCCAGCAGCAAGGAGGGACAAGCCACCTACAATGAGCAGTTCTTC

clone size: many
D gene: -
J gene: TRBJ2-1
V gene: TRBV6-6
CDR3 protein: CASGLGGGGYYYYNEQFF
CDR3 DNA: TGTGCCAGCGGTCTCGGCGGGGGCGGATACTACTACTACAATGAGCAGTTCTTC

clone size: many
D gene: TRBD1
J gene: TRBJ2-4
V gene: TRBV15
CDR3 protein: CATSRWGQATKNIQYF
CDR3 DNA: TGTGCCACCAGCAGATGGGGACAGGCTACAAAAAACATTCAGTACTTC

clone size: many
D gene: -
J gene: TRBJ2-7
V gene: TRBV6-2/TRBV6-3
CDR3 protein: CASTTVGSSYEQYF
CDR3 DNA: TGTGCCAGCACCACGGTTGGAAGCTCCTACGAGCAGTACTTC

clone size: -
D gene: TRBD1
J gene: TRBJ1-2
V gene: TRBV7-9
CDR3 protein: CASSSPGQAYLLWGYTF
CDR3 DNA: TGTGCCAGCAGCTCACCGGGACAGGCTTACTTACTATGGGGCTACACCTTC

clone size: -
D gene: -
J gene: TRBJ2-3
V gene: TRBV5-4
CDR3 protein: CASSFFGGSTDTQYF
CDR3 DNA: TGTGCCAGCAGCTTTTTTGGGGGGAGCACAGATACGCAGTATTTT

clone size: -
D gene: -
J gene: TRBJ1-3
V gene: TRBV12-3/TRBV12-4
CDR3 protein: CASSSPFGNTIYF
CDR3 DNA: TGTGCCAGCAGTTCCCCTTTTGGAAACACCATATATTTT

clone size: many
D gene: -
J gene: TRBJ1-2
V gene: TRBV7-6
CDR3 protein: CASSLGEGVSYGYTF
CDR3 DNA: TGTGCCAGCAGCCTTGGGGAGGGGGTCTCCTATGGCTACACCTTC

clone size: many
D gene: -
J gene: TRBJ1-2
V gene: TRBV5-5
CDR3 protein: CASSLVGRSYTF
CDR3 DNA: TGTGCCAGCAGCTTGGTTGGGAGGAGCTACACCTTC

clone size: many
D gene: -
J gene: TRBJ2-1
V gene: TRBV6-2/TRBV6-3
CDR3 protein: CASSLMGALSNEQFF
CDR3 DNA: TGTGCCAGCAGTTTAATGGGAGCCCTCTCCAATGAGCAGTTCTTC

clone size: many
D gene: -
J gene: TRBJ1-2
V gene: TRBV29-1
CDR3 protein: CSVEEGFGGYTF
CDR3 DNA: TGCAGCGTTGAAGAGGGATTTGGTGGCTACACCTTC

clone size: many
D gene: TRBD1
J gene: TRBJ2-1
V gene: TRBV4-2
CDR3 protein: CASSQPTGSPYNEQFF
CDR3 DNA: TGTGCCAGCAGCCAGCCGACAGGGTCGCCATACAATGAGCAGTTCTTC

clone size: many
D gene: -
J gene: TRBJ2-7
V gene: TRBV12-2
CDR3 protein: CASRLPALTDRYYEQYF
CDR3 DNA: TGTGCAAGTCGCTTACCTGCCTTGACGGACCGCTACTACGAGCAGTACTTC

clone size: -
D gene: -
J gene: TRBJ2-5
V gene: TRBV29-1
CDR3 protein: CSAITRGETQYF
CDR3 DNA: TGCAGCGCCATCACCCGAGGGGAGACCCAGTACTTC

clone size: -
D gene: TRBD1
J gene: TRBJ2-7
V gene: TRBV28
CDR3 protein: CASSWTGSSYEQYF
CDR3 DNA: TGTGCCAGCAGTTGGACAGGGAGCTCCTACGAGCAGTACTTC

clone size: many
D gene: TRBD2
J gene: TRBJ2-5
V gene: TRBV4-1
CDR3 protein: CASSQSSGGAFETQYF
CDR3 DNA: TGCGCCAGCAGCCAGTCTAGCGGGGGGGCGTTTGAGACCCAGTACTTC

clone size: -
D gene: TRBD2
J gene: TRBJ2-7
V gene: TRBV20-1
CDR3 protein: CSARGGASGALGEYF
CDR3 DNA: TGCAGTGCCCGGGGAGGGGCCAGCGGGGCCTTAGGGGAGTACTTC

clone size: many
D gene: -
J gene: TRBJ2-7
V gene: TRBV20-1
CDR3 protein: CSARGQGGVWEQYF
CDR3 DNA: TGCAGTGCTAGAGGGCAGGGGGGGGTATGGGAGCAGTACTTC

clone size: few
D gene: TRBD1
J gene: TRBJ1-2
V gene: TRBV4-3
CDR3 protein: CASSQAPGQGYGYTF
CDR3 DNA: TGCGCCAGCAGCCAAGCCCCGGGACAGGGCTATGGCTACACCTTC

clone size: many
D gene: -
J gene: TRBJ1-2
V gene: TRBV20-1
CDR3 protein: CSAARHTYGYTF
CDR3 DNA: TGCAGTGCCGCTCGGCACACCTATGGCTACACCTTC

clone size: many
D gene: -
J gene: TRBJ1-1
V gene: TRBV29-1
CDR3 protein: CSVVHLRGWGTNTEAFF
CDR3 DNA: TGCAGCGTTGTGCATCTACGGGGTTGGGGGACGAACACTGAAGCTTTCTTT

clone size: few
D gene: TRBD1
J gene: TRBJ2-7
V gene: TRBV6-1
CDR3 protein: CASGTGHSYEQYF
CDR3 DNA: TGTGCCAGCGGGACAGGACACTCCTACGAGCAGTACTTC

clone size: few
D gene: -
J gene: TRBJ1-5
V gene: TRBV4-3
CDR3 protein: CASSQSWGLSNQPQHF
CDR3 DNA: TGCGCCAGCAGCCAAAGTTGGGGTTTAAGCAATCAGCCCCAGCATTTT

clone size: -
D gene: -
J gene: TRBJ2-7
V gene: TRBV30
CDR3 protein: CAWSGDPGAEEQYF
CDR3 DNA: TGTGCCTGGAGTGGGGACCCTGGGGCCGAAGAGCAGTACTTC